The sequence of this TCR beta chain was determined in a study of blood T cell repertoires in COVID-19. Germline V gene sequence: CDR1 LGHDT, CDR2 YNNKEL (reference sequence). This CDR3 is built from 13 residues. Unmatched junction bases numbered 4, after V lost 1 base and J lost 8 bases. The repertoire was sequenced with immunoSEQ multiplex PCR; TCRdb's copy has only in-frame clones and lacks some. Among approximately 160,000 clones listed, around 82% were seen once. This clonotype originated in a woman aged 50 to 65 in a cohort exposed to, infected with or recovered from COVID-19 (not recorded which). The chain joins TRBV3-1 (or the pseudogene TRBV3-2) to TRBJ1-2, with TRBD1 matching over 7 bases. The sample was PBMCs or T cells enriched from blood (not recorded which). For the CDR3, the DNA is TGTGCCAGCAGCCAAGGGACAGGCAGGGGCTACACCTTC. This sequence encodes CASSQGTGRGYTF.